This T cell receptor beta chain was recorded in a study of early T cells in non-severe SARS-CoV-2 infection. MiXCR was run by TCRdb on the 5' RACE reads, yielding one entry per CDR3 protein. The sample includes fewer than 45,000 distinct CDR3 sequences, about 5.6% of them seen just once. There are a few counts of this clonotype. The germline gives CDR1 MNHEY, CDR2 SMNVEV (reference sequence). The V end was cut by 6 bases, the J end by 0 bases, with 5 bases between. The CDR3 is made up of 13 amino acids. This receptor was identified in an adult who was a healthcare worker with PCR-confirmed SARS-CoV-2 infection or an uninfected control (not recorded which). V usage is TRBV27 and J usage is TRBJ2-2, with D hard to call. The source material was whole blood. In DNA, the CDR3 is TGTGCCAGCAGAGCATCGAACACCGGGGAGCTGTTTTTT. Encoded protein: CASRASNTGELFF.